Here is one TCR beta chain with its context. The antigen is not known. The data stem from a study of PD-1 blockade in classical Hodgkin lymphoma. Study-level information: Nivolumab dosing for patients was 3 mg/kg, administered intravenously every 2 weeks.

Germline V gene lookup returns CDR1 SNHLY and CDR2 FYNNEI. Trimming removed 3 bases from V and 0 bases from J, with 10 bases in between. This CDR3 has 15 amino acids. Whole-study findings and limits: Significantly greater TCR diversity emerged by C4D1 in CD4+ cells but not CD8+ cells. Lower baseline TCR diversity marked trial partial responders and progressors. Possible causes of repertoire differences, disease activity or prior therapy, remain undefined.

TCRdb's copy holds only in-frame clones and misses some; the assay was immunoSEQ multiplex PCR. The repertoire includes approximately 14,000 clones, roughly 82% of them detected once, and about 4.4% sits in the top ten. Each of the patients experienced relapse following autologous stem cell transplantation, and their brentuximab vedotin exposure differed. The source of this sequence is a human donor with classical Hodgkin lymphoma. The sequencing here drew on peripheral blood mononuclear cells (PBMCs), taken at baseline. The chain carries TRBV2 and TRBJ2-3; D not certain. This CDR3 reads CASSEARVSTDTQYF. For the CDR3, the DNA is TGTGCCAGCAGTGAGGCCCGGGTTAGCACAGATACGCAGTATTTT.